The present entry profiles one T cell receptor (beta chain) with its context. This sample also contains other DNA sequences that code for the same CDR3. The CDR3 length is 13 residues. V trimming: 3 bases; J trimming: 7 bases; junction bases outside the gene matches: 0. Germline V gene sequence: CDR1 SEHNR, CDR2 FQNEAQ (reference sequence). The data originate from a study of CD8+ T cells in alopecia areata. Sequencing templates came from extracted RNA that was reverse transcribed into cDNA. Clones were sequenced by immunoSEQ multiplex PCR, and TCRdb holds only the in-frame ones, with some missing. Among 90,000 to 130,000 clones listed, under 65% were seen once.

The source material was NKG2D-low CD8+ T cells sorted from blood. The chain uses TRBV7-9 and TRBJ2-1; 10 bases align to TRBD2. The origin of this receptor is a human donor with alopecia areata. DNA of the CDR3: TGTGCCAGCAGCTTTAGCGGGAGGAATGAGCAGTTCTTC. Protein product: CASSFSGRNEQFF.